Each of the 2 T cell receptor beta chains below was sequenced from the same sample in a study of memory CD8 T cells in hepatitis C reinfection (dated by TCRdb to about 2017). The intended sense of this specimen's time point label: peak reinfection, 3 to 8 weeks after reinfection detection. Sorted cells were sequenced directly ex vivo, without in vitro expansion prior to TCR sequencing. Preparation of the library involved the immunoSEQ multiplex PCR assay. In TCRdb, the immuneACCESS table is reduced to in-frame sequences with V and J assigned. These tables do not hold every clone; where another copy was compared, an unresolved V gene accounts for under half, and the others remain unexplained. The sample table shows around 47,000 clones, and approximately 87% are seen once. The top ten clonotypes cover around 1.2% of the sample. The sample comprised naive CD8+ T cells sorted from blood. What the cell subset or site label conveys for this sample: total naive CD8+CD45RO- T cells. The source is a young man with hepatitis C virus infection.

This sequence joins TRBV19 and TRBJ2-1; no firm D call. The V end was cut by 5 bases, the J end by 10 bases, with 12 bases between. The germline V gene has CDR1 LNHDA and CDR2 SQIVND (reference sequence). This CDR3 is built from 12 residues. The CDR3 DNA sequence: TGTGCCAGTAGTCCCACCGCAGCGGAGCAGTTCTTC. Its protein is CASSPTAAEQFF.

J is TRBJ1-6 and V is TRBV27; D is perhaps TRBD1 (6 bases). CDR3 length equals 14 residues. Trimming took off 4 bases at V and 10 bases at J, with 14 bases between the two ends. The germline V gene encodes CDR1 MNHEY and CDR2 SMNVEV (reference sequence). The DNA of the CDR3 is TGTGCCAGCAGTTATATACAGGGAGGGTCACCCCTCCACTTT. Its protein product is CASSYIQGGSPLHF.